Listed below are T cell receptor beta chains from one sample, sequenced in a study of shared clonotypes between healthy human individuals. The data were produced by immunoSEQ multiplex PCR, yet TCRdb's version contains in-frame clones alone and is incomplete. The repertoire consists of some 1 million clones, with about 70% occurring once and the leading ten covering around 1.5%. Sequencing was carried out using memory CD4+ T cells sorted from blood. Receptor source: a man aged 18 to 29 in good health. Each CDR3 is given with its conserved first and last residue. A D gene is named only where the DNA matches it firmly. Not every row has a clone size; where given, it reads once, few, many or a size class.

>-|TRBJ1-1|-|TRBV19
CASSIGGTPEAFF
TGTGCCAGTAGTATAGGGGGGACACCAGAAGCTTTCTTT
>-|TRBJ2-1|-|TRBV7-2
CASSSVPQARNEQFF
TGTGCCAGCAGCTCGGTGCCTCAGGCGCGCAATGAGCAGTTCTTC
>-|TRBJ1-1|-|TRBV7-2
CASSPSWGGAEAFF
TGTGCCAGCAGCCCCTCGTGGGGCGGGGCTGAAGCTTTCTTT
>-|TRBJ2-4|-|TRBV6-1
CASSALNIQYF
TGTGCCAGCAGTGCCTTAAACATTCAGTACTTC
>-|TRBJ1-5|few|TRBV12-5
CASGAFLAGSQPQHF
TGTGCTAGTGGGGCATTCCTTGCGGGGAGTCAGCCCCAGCATTTT
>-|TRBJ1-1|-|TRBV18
CASSPRVDMNTEAFF
TGTGCCAGCTCACCACGGGTAGACATGAACACTGAAGCTTTCTTT
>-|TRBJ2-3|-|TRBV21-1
CASSKGARRADTQYF
TGTGCCAGCAGCAAAGGCGCGAGGCGCGCTGATACGCAGTATTTT
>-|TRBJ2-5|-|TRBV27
CASSLLGETQYF
TGTGCCAGCAGTTTACTCGGGGAGACCCAGTACTTC
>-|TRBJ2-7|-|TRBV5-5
CASSLDGTYEQYF
TGTGCCAGCAGCTTGGATGGGACCTACGAGCAGTACTTC
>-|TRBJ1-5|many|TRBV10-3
CAISDWGGGDQPQHF
TGTGCCATCAGTGACTGGGGAGGCGGTGACCAGCCCCAGCATTTT
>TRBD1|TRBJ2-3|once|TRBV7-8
CASSFWAGGPDTQYF
TGTGCCAGCAGCTTCTGGGCAGGGGGCCCAGATACGCAGTATTTT
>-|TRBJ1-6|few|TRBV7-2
CASSPRVTASPLHF
TGTGCCAGCAGCCCACGAGTGACGGCATCACCCCTCCACTTT
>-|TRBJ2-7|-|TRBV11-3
CASSLETGGSGSYEQYF
TGTGCCAGCAGCTTAGAGACCGGGGGCTCGGGGTCCTACGAGCAGTACTTC
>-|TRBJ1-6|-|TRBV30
CAWSDQPPGNSPLHF
TGTGCCTGGAGTGACCAGCCCCCGGGGAATTCACCCCTCCACTTT
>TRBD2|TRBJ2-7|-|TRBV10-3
CAISEARGAYEQYF
TGTGCCATCAGTGAAGCGCGGGGGGCCTACGAGCAGTACTTC
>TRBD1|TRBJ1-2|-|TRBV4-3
CASSQGTGSRGYTF
TGCGCCAGCAGCCAAGGGACAGGGAGTCGTGGCTACACCTTC
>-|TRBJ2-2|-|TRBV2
CASRIRNTGELFF
TGTGCCAGCAGGATACGGAACACCGGGGAGCTGTTTTTT
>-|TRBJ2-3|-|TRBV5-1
CASSPPRAQSITDTQYF
TGCGCCAGCAGCCCACCTAGAGCGCAGTCTATCACAGATACGCAGTATTTT
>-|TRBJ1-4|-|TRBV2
CASRTRDTEKLFF
TGTGCCAGCAGGACTAGGGACACTGAAAAACTGTTTTTT
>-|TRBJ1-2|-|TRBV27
CASSLKQQGSSHGYTF
TGTGCCAGCAGTTTAAAGCAACAGGGCTCTTCCCATGGCTACACCTTC
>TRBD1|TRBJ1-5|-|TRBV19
CASMTGVGPQHF
TGTGCCAGTATGACAGGGGTAGGGCCCCAGCATTTT
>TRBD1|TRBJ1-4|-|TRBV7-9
CASSKPGTANEKLFF
TGTGCCAGCAGCAAACCCGGGACAGCTAATGAAAAACTGTTTTTT
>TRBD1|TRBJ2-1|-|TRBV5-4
CASSLDRGRLQFF
TGTGCCAGCAGCTTGGACAGGGGGCGATTGCAGTTCTTC
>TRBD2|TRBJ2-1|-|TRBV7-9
CASSTSGGVSYNEQFF
TGTGCCAGCAGCACTAGCGGGGGTGTATCCTACAATGAGCAGTTCTTC
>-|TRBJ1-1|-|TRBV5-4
CASSLESGGTEAFF
TGTGCCAGCAGCTTGGAGTCAGGAGGCACTGAAGCTTTCTTT
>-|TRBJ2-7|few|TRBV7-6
CASSLEQGLEQYF
TGTGCCAGCAGCTTAGAACAGGGACTCGAGCAGTACTTC
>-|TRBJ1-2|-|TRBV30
CAWSVRRADPGYTF
TGTGCCTGGAGTGTACGGAGGGCCGACCCCGGCTACACCTTC
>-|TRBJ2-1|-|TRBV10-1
CASSERNSYNEQFF
TGCGCCAGCAGTGAAAGAAACTCCTACAATGAGCAGTTCTTC
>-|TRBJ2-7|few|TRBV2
CASGGTAAVYEQYF
TGTGCCAGTGGGGGGACAGCGGCAGTTTACGAGCAGTACTTC
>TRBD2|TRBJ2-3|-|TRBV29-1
CSFSGGAGDTQYF
TGCAGCTTTAGCGGGGGGGCGGGAGATACGCAGTATTTT
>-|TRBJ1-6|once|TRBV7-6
CASSLAQGTSPLHF
TGTGCCAGCAGCTTAGCACAGGGTACTTCACCCCTCCACTTT
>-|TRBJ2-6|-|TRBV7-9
CASSLGAGANVLTF
TGTGCCAGCAGCTTAGGGGCCGGGGCCAACGTCCTGACTTTC
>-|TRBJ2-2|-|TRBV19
CASSILGGNTGELFF
TGTGCCAGTAGTATACTAGGGGGGAACACCGGGGAGCTGTTTTTT
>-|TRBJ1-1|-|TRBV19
CASSPFGGAEAFF
TGTGCCAGTAGTCCCTTCGGGGGGGCTGAAGCTTTCTTT
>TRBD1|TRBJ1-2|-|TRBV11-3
CALGTGYPHYGYTF
TGTGCACTGGGGACAGGGTACCCCCACTATGGCTACACCTTC
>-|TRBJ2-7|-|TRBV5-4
CASSSDIYEQYF
TGTGCCAGCAGCTCGGACATCTACGAGCAGTACTTC
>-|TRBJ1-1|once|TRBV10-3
CAISPKVVGPDTEAFF
TGTGCCATCAGCCCTAAGGTTGTGGGGCCAGACACTGAAGCTTTCTTT
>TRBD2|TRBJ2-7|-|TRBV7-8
CASSLRGLAGGPSYEQYF
TGTGCCAGCAGCTTAAGGGGACTAGCGGGAGGGCCTTCCTACGAGCAGTACTTC
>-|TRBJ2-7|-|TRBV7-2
CASSINGRTYEQYF
TGTGCCAGCAGCATTAACGGACGGACCTACGAGCAGTACTTC
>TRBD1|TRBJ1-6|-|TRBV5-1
CASSFGDRDNSPLHF
TGCGCCAGCAGCTTCGGGGACAGGGATAATTCACCCCTCCACTTT
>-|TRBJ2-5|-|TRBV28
CASSLHTVKQETQYF
TGTGCCAGCAGCCTCCATACAGTGAAACAAGAGACCCAGTACTTC
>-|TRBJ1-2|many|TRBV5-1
CASSLDRNYGYTF
TGCGCCAGCAGCTTGGACAGGAACTATGGCTACACCTTC
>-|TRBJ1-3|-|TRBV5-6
CASSLEEGLGGNTIYF
TGTGCCAGCAGCTTGGAGGAGGGGTTGGGCGGAAACACCATATATTTT